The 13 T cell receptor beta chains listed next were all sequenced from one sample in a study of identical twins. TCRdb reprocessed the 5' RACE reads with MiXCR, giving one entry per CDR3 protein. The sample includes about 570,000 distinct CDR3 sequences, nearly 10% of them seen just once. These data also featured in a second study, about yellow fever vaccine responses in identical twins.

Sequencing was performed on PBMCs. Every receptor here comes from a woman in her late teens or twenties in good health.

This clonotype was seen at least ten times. The CDR3, as DNA: TGTGCCAGCAGTGGACAGACCTACGAGCAGTACTTC. Its translation is CASSGQTYEQYF. This chain uses TRBV6-2 or TRBV6-3 with TRBJ2-7, with D possibly TRBD1 on 6 matching bases. The germline V and J ends were trimmed by 5 bases and 2 bases, with 7 bases remaining between them. Germline loops: CDR1 MNHEY, CDR2 SVGEGT. The CDR3 is 12 amino acids.

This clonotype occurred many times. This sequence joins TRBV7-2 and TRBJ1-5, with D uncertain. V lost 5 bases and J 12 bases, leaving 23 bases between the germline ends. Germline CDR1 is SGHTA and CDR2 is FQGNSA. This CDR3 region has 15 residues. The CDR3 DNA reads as TGTGCCAGCAGCCCGTCACTATCCCTATTTTTCAGCCAGCATTTT. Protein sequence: CASSPSLSLFFSQHF.

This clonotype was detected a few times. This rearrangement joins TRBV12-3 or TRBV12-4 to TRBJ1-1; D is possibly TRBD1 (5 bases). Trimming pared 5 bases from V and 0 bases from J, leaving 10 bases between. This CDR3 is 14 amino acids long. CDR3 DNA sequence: TGTGCCAGCAGTACCCGGGGCCTGAACACTGAAGCTTTCTTT. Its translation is CASSTRGLNTEAFF.

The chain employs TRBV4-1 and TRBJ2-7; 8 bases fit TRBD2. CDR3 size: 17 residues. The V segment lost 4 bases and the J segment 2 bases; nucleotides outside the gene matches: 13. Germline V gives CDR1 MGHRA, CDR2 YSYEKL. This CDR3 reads CASSPRTSPLTTYEQYF. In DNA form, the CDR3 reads TGCGCCAGCAGCCCCCGGACTAGCCCCCTAACGACCTACGAGCAGTACTTC.

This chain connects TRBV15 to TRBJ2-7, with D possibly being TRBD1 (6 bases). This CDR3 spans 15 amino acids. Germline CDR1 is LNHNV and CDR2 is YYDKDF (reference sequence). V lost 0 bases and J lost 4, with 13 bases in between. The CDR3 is CATSRDRGMRYEQYF. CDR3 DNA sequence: TGTGCCACCAGCAGAGATAGGGGGATGCGTTACGAGCAGTACTTC.

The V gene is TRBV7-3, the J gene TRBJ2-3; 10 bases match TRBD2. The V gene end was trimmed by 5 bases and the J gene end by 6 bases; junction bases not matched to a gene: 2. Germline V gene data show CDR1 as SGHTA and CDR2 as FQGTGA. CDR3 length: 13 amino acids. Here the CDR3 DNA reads TGTGCCAGCAGCATACTAGCGGGGGATACGCAGTATTTT. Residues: CASSILAGDTQYF.

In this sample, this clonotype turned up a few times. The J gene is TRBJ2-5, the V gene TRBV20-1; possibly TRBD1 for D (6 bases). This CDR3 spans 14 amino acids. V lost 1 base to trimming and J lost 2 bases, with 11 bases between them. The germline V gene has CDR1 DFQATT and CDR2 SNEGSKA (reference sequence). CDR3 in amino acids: CSARVWTEQETQYF. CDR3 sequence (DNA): TGCAGTGCTAGAGTTTGGACAGAGCAAGAGACCCAGTACTTC.

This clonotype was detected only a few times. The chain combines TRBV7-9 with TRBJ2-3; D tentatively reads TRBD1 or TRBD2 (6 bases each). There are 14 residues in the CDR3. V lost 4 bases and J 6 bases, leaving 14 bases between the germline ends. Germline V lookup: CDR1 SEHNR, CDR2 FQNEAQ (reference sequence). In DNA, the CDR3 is TGTGCCAGCAGCTCCAGACTAGGGGGGGATACGCAGTATTTT. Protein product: CASSSRLGGDTQYF.

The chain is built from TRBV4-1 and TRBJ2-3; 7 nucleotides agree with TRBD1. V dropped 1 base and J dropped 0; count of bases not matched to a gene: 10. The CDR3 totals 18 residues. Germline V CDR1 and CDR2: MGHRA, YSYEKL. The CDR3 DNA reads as TGCGCCAGCAGCCAAGGGGCCGGGACAGTCCATAGCACAGATACGCAGTATTTT. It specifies CASSQGAGTVHSTDTQYF.

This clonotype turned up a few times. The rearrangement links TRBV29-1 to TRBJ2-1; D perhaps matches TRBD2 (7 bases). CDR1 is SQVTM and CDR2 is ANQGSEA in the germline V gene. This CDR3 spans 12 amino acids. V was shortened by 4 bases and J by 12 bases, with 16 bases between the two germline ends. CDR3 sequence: CSVVGEGGWQFF. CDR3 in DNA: TGCAGCGTTGTGGGGGAGGGGGGTTGGCAGTTCTTC.

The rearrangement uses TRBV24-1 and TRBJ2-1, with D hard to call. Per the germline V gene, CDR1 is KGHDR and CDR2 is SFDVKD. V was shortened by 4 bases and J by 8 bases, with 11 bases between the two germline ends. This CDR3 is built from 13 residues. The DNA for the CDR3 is TGTGCCACCAGTGACCCTCTTCTTGATGAGCAGTTCTTC. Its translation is CATSDPLLDEQFF.

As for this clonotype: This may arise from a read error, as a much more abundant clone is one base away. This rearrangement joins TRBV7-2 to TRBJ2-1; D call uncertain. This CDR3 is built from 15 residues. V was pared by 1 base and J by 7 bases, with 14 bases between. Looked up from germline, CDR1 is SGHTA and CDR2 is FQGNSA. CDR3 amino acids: CASSLERRSWNEQFF. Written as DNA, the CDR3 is TGTGCCAGCAGCTTAGAGCGAAGGAGCTGGAATGAGCAGTTCTTC.

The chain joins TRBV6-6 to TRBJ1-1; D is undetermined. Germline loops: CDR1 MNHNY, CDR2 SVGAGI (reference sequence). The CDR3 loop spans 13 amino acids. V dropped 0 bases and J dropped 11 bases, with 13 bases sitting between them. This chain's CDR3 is CASSYSMAEGAFF. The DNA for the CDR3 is TGTGCCAGCAGTTACTCGATGGCAGAAGGGGCTTTCTTT.